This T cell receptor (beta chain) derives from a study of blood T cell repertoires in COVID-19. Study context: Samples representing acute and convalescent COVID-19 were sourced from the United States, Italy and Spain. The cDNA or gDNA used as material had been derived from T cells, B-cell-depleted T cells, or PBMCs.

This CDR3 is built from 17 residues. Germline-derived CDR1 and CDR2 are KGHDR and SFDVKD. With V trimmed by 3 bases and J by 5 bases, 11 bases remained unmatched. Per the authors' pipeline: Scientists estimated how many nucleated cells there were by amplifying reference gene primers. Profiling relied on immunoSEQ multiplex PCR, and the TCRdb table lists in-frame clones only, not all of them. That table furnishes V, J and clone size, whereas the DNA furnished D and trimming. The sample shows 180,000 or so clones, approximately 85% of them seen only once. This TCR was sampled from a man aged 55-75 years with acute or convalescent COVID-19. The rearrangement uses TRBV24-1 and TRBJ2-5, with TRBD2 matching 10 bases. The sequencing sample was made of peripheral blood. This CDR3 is CATSDGPASGSRETQYF. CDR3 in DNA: TGTGCCACCAGTGATGGCCCGGCTAGCGGGAGTAGGGAGACCCAGTACTTC.